Below, 8 T cell receptor beta chains from the same sample are listed, as sequenced in a study of cytomegalovirus exposure and HLA in healthy donors. Researchers ran the PCR with 60 Vbeta and 13 Jbeta primers. Clones were read by immunoSEQ multiplex PCR, and TCRdb kept only the in-frame ones, dropping some. This sample has some 99,000 clones, with roughly 79% found just once. The specimen sequenced was PBMCs. These TCRs come from a woman between 45 and 65 years old in good health and CMV-seropositive.

The V call is TRBV7-9, the J call TRBJ1-4, with D perhaps matching TRBD1 (6 bases). CDR1 and CDR2 from the germline V gene are SEHNR and FQNEAQ (reference sequence). The CDR3 loop spans 14 amino acids. The germline V and J ends were trimmed by 3 bases and 6 bases, with 11 bases remaining between them. CDR3 coding DNA: TGTGCCAGCAGCTTTGACAGGCAGCATGAAAAACTGTTTTTT. Translating it yields CASSFDRQHEKLFF.

The chain has TRBV25-1 and TRBJ2-1; D perhaps matches TRBD2 (5 bases). In germline, CDR1 is MGHDK, CDR2 SYGVNS. The CDR3 extends over 14 amino acids. Trimming shortened V by 3 bases and J by 8 bases, and 14 bases separated the two germline ends. The CDR3: CASSDGLLLYEQFF. In DNA form, the CDR3 reads TGTGCCAGCAGTGATGGACTCCTTTTGTATGAGCAGTTCTTC. Variable domain in full (rest from reference TRBV25-1 and TRBJ2-1): EADIYQTPRYLVIGTGKKITLECSQTMGHDKMYWYQQDPGMELHLIHYSYGVNSTEKGDLSSESTVSRIRTEHFPLTLESARPSHTSQYLCASSDGLLLYEQFFGPGTRLTVL.

This clone was observed once. The chain has TRBV2 and TRBJ2-3, with 11 nucleotides matching TRBD2. This CDR3 spans 14 amino acids. In germline, CDR1 is SNHLY, CDR2 FYNNEI. V lost 7 bases and J lost 4; bases outside the gene matches: 4. The CDR3 here is CASNLLAGADTQYF. The DNA of the CDR3 is TGTGCCAGCAATCTACTAGCGGGAGCAGATACGCAGTATTTT.

The chain joins TRBV29-1 to TRBJ1-3; 7 bases are a match to TRBD1. The germline gives CDR1 SQVTM, CDR2 ANQGSEA. V gave up 7 bases and J gave up 3 bases; unmatched junction bases: 6. CDR3 length equals 13 residues. This chain's CDR3 is CSGRRQGGNTIYF. CDR3 nucleotide sequence: TGCAGCGGGAGGAGACAGGGTGGAAACACCATATATTTT.

This clone came up a few times. The chain recombines TRBV2 with TRBJ2-1; 8 bases line up with TRBD2. V was clipped by 0 bases and J by 4 bases; unmatched bases: 8. Per germline, CDR1 SNHLY and CDR2 FYNNEI. The CDR3 runs 17 residues. The CDR3 region has the DNA TGTGCCAGCAGTGAAGCGCCTAGCGGGCTTCCTTACAATGAGCAGTTCTTC. It translates to CASSEAPSGLPYNEQFF. Filled out from reference TRBV2 and TRBJ2-1, the complete variable domain reads EPEVTQTPSHQVTQMGQEVILRCVPISNHLYFYWYRQILGQKVEFLVSFYNNEISEKSEIFDDQFSVERPDGSNFTLKIRSTKLEDSAMYFCASSEAPSGLPYNEQFFGPGTRLTVL.

The V call is TRBV19, the J call TRBJ2-5, with 12 bases lining up with TRBD2. The CDR3 has 15 amino acids. V dropped 9 bases and J dropped 7; count of bases not matched to a gene: 12. Per the germline V gene, CDR1 is LNHDA and CDR2 is SQIVND (reference sequence). For the CDR3, the DNA is TGTGCCAGCTCGACTAGCGGGAGCCTTGTGGGGACCCAGTACTTC. Translation: CASSTSGSLVGTQYF.

The J gene is TRBJ1-1, the V gene TRBV19; TRBD1 is a possible D gene (6 bases). The CDR3 spans 15 residues. Germline CDR1 is LNHDA and CDR2 is SQIVND (reference sequence). Between the trimmed V and J ends, which lost 3 bases and 11 bases, there was a span of 22 bases. Here the CDR3 DNA reads TGTGCCAGTAGTATCGGTAGTGGGGGGGGCGTTGGGGCTTTCTTT. It yields the protein CASSIGSGGGVGAFF.

To note about this clone: The junction departs from germline at one end; a sequencing error may be responsible. For the CDR3, the DNA is TGTGCTAGCAGCTTATTACTAGCGGCTGAGCAGTTCTTC. Protein: CASSLLLAAEQFF. This chain uses TRBV7-7 with TRBJ2-1; 8 bases are a match to TRBD2. Germline assignment: CDR1 SSHAT and CDR2 FNYEAQ (reference sequence). The CDR3 consists of 13 residues. Variable domain in full (rest from reference TRBV7-7 and TRBJ2-1): GAGVSQSPRYKVTKRGQDVTLRCDPISSHATLYWYQQALGQGPEFLTYFNYEAQPDKSGLPSDRFSAERPEGSISTLTIQRTEQRDSAMYRCASSLLLAAEQFFGPGTRLTVL.